The 9 T cell receptor beta chains below were found in one sample sequenced in a study of blood T cells in healthy people across ages. PCR was performed a second time for roughly 7 to 11 cycles using a sample-barcoded 5' primer and a J-beta primer mix. TCRdb ran MiXCR on the 5' RACE reads and lists one entry per CDR3 protein. The sample holds some 1.4 million distinct CDR3 sequences; around 39% are singletons and the top ten take roughly 8.2%. Sequencing was done on a sample of blood. Source of these receptors: a woman aged 18-30 years in good health.

The chain combines TRBV6-1 with TRBJ1-1; unclear D gene. The V end was cut by 7 bases, the J end by 1 base, with 10 bases between. CDR1 is MNHNS and CDR2 is SASEGT in the germline V gene. The CDR3 is 13 residues long. CDR3 sequence (DNA): TGTGCCAGCACTCTATCCACGAACACTGAAGCTTTCTTT. It specifies CASTLSTNTEAFF.

In regard to this clonotype: A much larger clone sits a single nucleotide away, making a read error possible. The chain employs TRBV28 and TRBJ1-2, with unresolved D. Germline V CDR1 and CDR2: MDHEN, SYDVKM. V was clipped by 2 bases and J by 4 bases, with 17 bases between them. The length of the CDR3 is 16 residues. CDR3 amino acids: CASSLTPRSGLYGYTF. The CDR3 DNA is TGTGCCAGCAGTTTAACCCCGCGGAGCGGCCTCTATGGCTACACCTTC.

This clonotype was seen a few times. The V gene is TRBV29-1, the J gene TRBJ1-5; 9 positions match TRBD1. The CDR3 covers 14 residues. Germline-derived CDR1 and CDR2 are SQVTM and ANQGSEA. Trimming took 4 bases from V and 6 from J; bases not matched to a gene: 7. CDR3 DNA: TGCAGCGTTGTCACCGGGACAGGGTTTCAGCCCCAGCATTTT. Its protein is CSVVTGTGFQPQHF. The whole variable domain, remainder taken from reference TRBV29-1 and TRBJ1-5, is SAVISQKPSRDICQRGTSLTIQCQVDSQVTMMFWYRQQPGQSLTLIATANQGSEATYESGFVIDKFPISRPNLTFSTLTVSNMSPEDSSIYLCSVVTGTGFQPQHFGDGTRLSIL.

The chain uses TRBV6-5 and TRBJ2-1; TRBD2 agrees at 10 bases. Germline V lookup: CDR1 MNHEY, CDR2 SVGAGI. The length of the CDR3 is 17 residues. The trim removed 4 bases at V and 5 bases at J, leaving 11 bases unmatched. For the CDR3, the DNA is TGTGCCAGCAGTTCGCGTATTTCTAGCGGGAGTAACAATGAGCAGTTCTTC. It translates to CASSSRISSGSNNEQFF.

V usage is TRBV6-6 and J usage is TRBJ2-5; 8 bases are a match to TRBD2. The CDR3 spans 16 residues. Germline CDR1 reads MNHNY; CDR2 reads SVGAGI (reference sequence). The V and J ends lost 0 bases and 13 bases, in that order; junction bases with no gene match: 16. In DNA form, the CDR3 reads TGTGCCAGCAGTTACTCGAGGGCTAGCGGGTTCCCGAATCCGTACTTC. Residues: CASSYSRASGFPNPYF.

V and J are TRBV27 and TRBJ1-2; D may be TRBD1 (5 bases). V gave up 2 bases and J gave up 6 bases, with 22 bases separating them. This CDR3 contains 17 residues. CDR1 and CDR2 from the germline V gene are MNHEY and SMNVEV (reference sequence). The CDR3 protein is CASSLIVVGHPYDGYTF. The CDR3 coding sequence is TGTGCCAGCAGTTTAATTGTCGTGGGGCACCCTTACGATGGCTACACCTTC.

The V and J genes are TRBV7-9 and TRBJ2-7, with 7 bases identical to TRBD1. Per germline, CDR1 SEHNR and CDR2 FQNEAQ (reference sequence). With V trimmed by 5 bases and J by 5 bases, 18 bases remained unmatched. The CDR3 sequence is 17 residues long. CDR3 region: CASSPRGTETPYDEQYF. CDR3 nucleotides: TGTGCCAGCAGCCCCAGGGGGACGGAGACTCCCTATGACGAGCAGTACTTC.

Regarding this clonotype: This may stem from a read error, because a much larger clone lies one nucleotide away. The gene calls are TRBV10-3 and TRBJ2-1; D is undetermined. Germline V gene data show CDR1 as ENHRY and CDR2 as SYGVKD. The CDR3 spans 11 residues. CDR3 in amino acids: CASSDYHEQFF. Written as DNA, the CDR3 is TGTGCCAGCAGTGATTACCATGAGCAGTTCTTC.

The rearrangement joins TRBV7-9 to TRBJ2-7, with a tentative D call TRBD2 (5 bases). Trimming shortened V by 1 base and J by 4 bases, and 14 bases separated the two germline ends. The CDR3 runs to 15 residues. Germline V gene data show CDR1 as SEHNR and CDR2 as FQNEAQ (reference sequence). CDR3 sequence: CASSLGGAASYEQYF. The CDR3 region has the DNA TGTGCCAGCAGCTTAGGAGGAGCGGCTTCTTACGAGCAGTACTTC. The full variable domain, with the rest looked up from reference TRBV7-9 and TRBJ2-7, is DTGVSQNPRHKITKRGQNVTFRCDPISEHNRLYWYRQTLGQGPEFLTYFQNEAQLEKSRLLSDRFSAERPKGSFSTLEIQRTEQGDSAMYLCASSLGGAASYEQYFGPGTRLTVT.